This T cell receptor (beta chain) is from a study of OX40 agonist ivuxolimab in advanced cancers. Study background: Ivuxolimab was administered intravenously to patients at 0.01 to 10 mg/kg every 2 weeks.

Generated by immunoSEQ multiplex PCR, the TCRdb table keeps only in-frame clones and is missing some. The data contain around 94,000 clones, 92% of them seen just once; the ten biggest clones take up approximately 3.6%. Study findings and constraints: Relatively little clonal expansion, among the lowest observed, appeared in partial responders at 0.1-3.0 mg/kg. Expanded clones tended on average to be more numerous among CD8+ T cells than CD4+. Both blood CD4+ and CD8+ T cells showed clonal growth by week 6 at 0.1 to 3.0 mg/kg.

Germline CDR1 reads SNHLY; CDR2 reads FYNNEI. The CDR3 has 17 residues. The ends lost 1 base at V and 0 bases at J; junction bases unmatched: 8. Remarks on this clone: Antigen: not known.

This material consisted of CD4+ or CD8+ T cells sorted from blood, taken in a trial of the OX40 agonist ivuxolimab. V is TRBV2 and J is TRBJ1-2; the match to TRBD1 covers 7 bases. This sequence originates from an adult with an advanced solid tumor such as melanoma, head and neck, liver or kidney cancer. The CDR3 bases are TGTGCCAGCAGTGAAGGAGGGGGCGAAATTGCTAACTATGGCTACACCTTC. Its protein is CASSEGGGEIANYGYTF.